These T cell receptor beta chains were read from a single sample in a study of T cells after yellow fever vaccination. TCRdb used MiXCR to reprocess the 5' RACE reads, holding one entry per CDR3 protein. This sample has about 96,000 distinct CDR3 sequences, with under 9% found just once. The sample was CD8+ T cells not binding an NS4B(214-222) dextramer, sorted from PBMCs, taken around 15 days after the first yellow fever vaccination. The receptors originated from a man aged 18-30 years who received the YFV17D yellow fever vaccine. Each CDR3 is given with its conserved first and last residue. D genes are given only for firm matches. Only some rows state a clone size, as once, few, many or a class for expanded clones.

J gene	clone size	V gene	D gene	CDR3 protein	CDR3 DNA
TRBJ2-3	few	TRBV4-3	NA	CASSQQPWGDEWTDTQYF	TGCGCCAGCAGCCAGCAGCCCTGGGGGGACGAATGGACAGATACGCAGTATTTT
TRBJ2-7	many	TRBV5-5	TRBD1	CASSRRVTGVEQYF	TGTGCCAGCAGCCGGAGAGTGACAGGGGTCGAGCAGTACTTC
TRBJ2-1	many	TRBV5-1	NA	CASSLRDGSYNEQFF	TGCGCCAGCAGCCTCCGGGACGGCTCCTACAATGAGCAGTTCTTC
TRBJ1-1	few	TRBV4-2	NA	CASSYRDGEAFF	TGTGCCAGCAGCTACCGGGACGGTGAAGCTTTCTTT
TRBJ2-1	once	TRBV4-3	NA	CASSQENRDLDNKQFF	TGCGCCAGCAGCCAAGAGAACAGGGATTTAGACAATAAGCAGTTCTTC
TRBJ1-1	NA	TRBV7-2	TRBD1	CASSLVTGVRDTEAFF	TGTGCCAGCAGCTTAGTGACAGGGGTTAGGGACACTGAAGCTTTCTTT
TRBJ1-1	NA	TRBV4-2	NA	CASSQAGQGAEAFF	TGTGCCAGCAGCCAGGCCGGCCAGGGTGCTGAAGCTTTCTTT
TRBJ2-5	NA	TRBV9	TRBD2	CASSGGLAGKETQYF	TGTGCCAGCAGCGGGGGACTAGCGGGGAAAGAGACCCAGTACTTC
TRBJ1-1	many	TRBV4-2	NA	CASSNGGANTEAFF	TGTGCCAGCAGCAACGGAGGGGCGAACACTGAAGCTTTCTTT
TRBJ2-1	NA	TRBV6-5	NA	CASSCSNQGTQFF	TGTGCCAGCAGTTGCTCGAACCAGGGAACGCAGTTCTTC
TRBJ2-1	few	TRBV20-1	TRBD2	CSASEIGTSGYNEQFF	TGCAGTGCTAGCGAGATAGGGACTAGCGGCTACAATGAGCAGTTCTTC
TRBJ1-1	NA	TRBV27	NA	CASSPNPQGARAEAFF	TGTGCCAGCAGTCCCAATCCCCAAGGGGCGCGCGCTGAAGCTTTCTTT
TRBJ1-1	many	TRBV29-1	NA	CSVQGGESAEAFF	TGCAGCGTGCAAGGGGGGGAGTCCGCTGAAGCTTTCTTT
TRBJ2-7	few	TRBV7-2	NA	CASSFGQRYEQYF	TGTGCCAGCAGCTTCGGACAGCGCTACGAGCAGTACTTC